This T cell receptor beta chain was observed in a study of T cell responses to AZD1222 COVID-19 vaccine. Study-wide points: Only six or seven AZD1222 recipients tested seropositive at baseline.

TCRdb's table, derived via immunoSEQ multiplex PCR, lists solely in-frame clones and lacks some. The table includes approximately 100,000 clones, 90% to 95% detected once. Turning to this clone: The antigen remains undetermined.

The sequence was collected from an adult in good health. The source was peripheral blood, collected on day 0 of AZD1222 vaccination.

The CDR3 DNA is TGTGCCAGTTCTGAACCGGGCCTCGGTGCTGCCACTGAAGCTTTCTTT. Its translation is CASSEPGLGAATEAFF. The chain employs TRBV19 and TRBJ1-1; no reliable D call. Germline V gives CDR1 LNHDA, CDR2 SQIVND (reference sequence). Trimming cost V 8 bases and J 4 bases, with 23 bases left between them. The CDR3 runs to 16 residues.